These 20 T cell receptor beta chains share one sample of origin, sequenced in a study of shared clonotypes between healthy human individuals. Produced via immunoSEQ multiplex PCR; TCRdb's table is partial and in-frame only. The data contain 490,000 or so clones, roughly 78% of them seen just once; the ten biggest clones take up roughly 12%. The sequencing sample was made of PBMCs. The origin of the receptors is a woman between 40 and 55 years old in good health. Some clones in this sample may be carry-over from other donors' samples.

CDR3 sequence (DNA): TGTGCCAGCAGCCGGACAGTCAATGAAAAACTGTTTTTT. This sequence encodes CASSRTVNEKLFF. The chain uses TRBV9 and TRBJ1-4; a possible D gene is TRBD1 (6 bases). The germline CDR1 and CDR2 sequences are SGDLS and YYNGEE. CDR3 size: 13 residues. V was pared by 4 bases and J by 5 bases, with 9 bases between.

J is TRBJ1-5 and V is TRBV19; weak D call: TRBD1 (5 bases). Trimming cost V 5 bases and J 4 bases, with 6 bases left between them. The CDR3 totals 12 residues. The germline CDR1 and CDR2 sequences are LNHDA and SQIVND (reference sequence). In DNA, the CDR3 is TGTGCCAGTAGTTCAGGGAATCAGCCCCAGCATTTT. This gives the protein CASSSGNQPQHF.

The chain has TRBV5-1 and TRBJ2-7; 11 nucleotides align to TRBD1. V lost 4 bases, J lost 3 bases, and 3 bases stayed unmatched. CDR3 size: 14 residues. Germline assignment: CDR1 SGHRS and CDR2 YFSETQ. The CDR3, as DNA: TGCGCCAGCAGCGTGGACAGGGGGCACTACGAGCAGTACTTC. Translation gives CASSVDRGHYEQYF.

The CDR3 is CASSTPSTSGSSSDTQYF. The CDR3 DNA reads TGTGCCAGTAGTACTCCCTCGACTAGCGGGAGTTCCTCAGATACGCAGTATTTT. V gene TRBV19 combines with J gene TRBJ2-3, with 12 positions matching TRBD2. Germline-derived CDR1 and CDR2 are LNHDA and SQIVND (reference sequence). This CDR3 region has 18 residues. V gave up 4 bases and J gave up 4 bases; unmatched junction bases: 12.

This rearrangement joins TRBV5-6 to TRBJ2-1, with 12 positions matching TRBD2. The trim removed 2 bases at V and 6 bases at J, leaving 12 bases unmatched. The CDR3 is 18 residues long. The V gene's germline CDR1 is SGHDT and CDR2 YYEEEE. The CDR3, as DNA: TGTGCCAGCAGCTTAACTCTAGCGGGAGGGGGTGCGGGCAATGAGCAGTTCTTC. Encoded protein: CASSLTLAGGGAGNEQFF.

The CDR3 DNA reads TGTGCCAGCAGTGAAGGGGTAGGATCTAACTATGGCTACACCTTC. Residues: CASSEGVGSNYGYTF. This rearrangement joins TRBV25-1 to TRBJ1-2; D call uncertain. V was cut by 2 bases and J by 0 bases, with 10 bases left in between. Per germline, CDR1 MGHDK and CDR2 SYGVNS. CDR3 length: 15 residues.

The chain recombines TRBV7-2 with TRBJ2-7, with 10 bases lining up with TRBD2. The CDR3 length is 16 residues. Germline CDR1 reads SGHTA; CDR2 reads FQGNSA. V was clipped by 4 bases and J by 3 bases; unmatched bases: 9. DNA of the CDR3: TGTGCCAGCAGCTCCTACTCTAGCGGGAGCAGCTACGAGCAGTACTTC. Translation: CASSSYSSGSSYEQYF.

The genes are TRBV5-6 and TRBJ2-3, with a weak D call TRBD2 (7 bases). Per the germline V gene, CDR1 is SGHDT and CDR2 is YYEEEE. The ends were cut back, 0 bases at V and 0 bases at J, with 11 bases in the middle. The CDR3 totals 16 residues. The CDR3 DNA sequence: TGTGCCAGCAGCTTGGCCGGGGGGCCTAGCACAGATACGCAGTATTTT. Translation: CASSLAGGPSTDTQYF.

The chain is built from TRBV19 and TRBJ2-3; 7 bases are shared with TRBD1. V lost 1 base to trimming and J lost 0 bases; unmatched junction nucleotides: 4. Germline CDR1 and CDR2: LNHDA and SQIVND (reference sequence). The CDR3 loop spans 16 amino acids. The CDR3 DNA is TGTGCCAGTAGTATAGGAGGGGGCGCTAGCACAGATACGCAGTATTTT. It yields the protein CASSIGGGASTDTQYF.

The chain recombines TRBV18 with TRBJ2-3; 10 bases map to TRBD2. The V gene's germline CDR1 is KGHSH and CDR2 LQKENI. The V and J ends lost 11 bases and 1 base, in that order; junction bases with no gene match: 9. The CDR3 sequence is 15 residues long. CDR3 DNA sequence: TGTGCCGGTCTTTCCGGGACTAGCGGCACAGATACGCAGTATTTT. Its protein product is CAGLSGTSGTDTQYF.

The V call is TRBV30, the J call TRBJ2-3; D is possibly TRBD2 (5 bases). Germline-derived CDR1 and CDR2 are GTSNPN and SVGIG (reference sequence). The CDR3 sequence is 16 residues long. V shed 0 bases and J shed 3 bases, with 16 bases lying between them. In nucleotides, the CDR3 is TGTGCCTGGAGTGTAGGGCGGGCCCTGGGGACAGATACGCAGTATTTT. Translating gives CAWSVGRALGTDTQYF.

This chain connects TRBV30 to TRBJ2-1; 14 nucleotides match TRBD2. The ends lost 0 bases at V and 9 bases at J; junction bases unmatched: 4. There are 15 residues in the CDR3. Germline assignment: CDR1 GTSNPN and CDR2 SVGIG (reference sequence). This CDR3 reads CAWSVGTSGSGEQFF. The CDR3 DNA sequence: TGTGCCTGGAGTGTGGGGACTAGCGGGAGCGGTGAGCAGTTCTTC.

This chain links TRBV10-1 with TRBJ2-7; D possibly corresponds to TRBD1 (5 bases). Per the germline V gene, CDR1 is WNHNN and CDR2 is SYGVQD (reference sequence). There are 13 residues in the CDR3. Between the trimmed V and J ends, which lost 0 bases and 4 bases, there was a span of 7 bases. DNA of the CDR3: TGCGCCAGCAGTGAGTCAGGGGTATACGAGCAGTACTTC. Protein sequence: CASSESGVYEQYF.

In its sample, this clone was seen once. This rearrangement joins TRBV5-5 to TRBJ1-2, with no clear D. The CDR3 runs 13 residues. V lost 6 bases to trimming and J lost 3 bases, with 12 bases between them. Germline-derived CDR1 and CDR2 are SGHKS and YYEKEE (reference sequence). The CDR3 DNA reads TGTGCCAGCACCCGGGTAGCGGACTATGGCTACACCTTC. It translates to CASTRVADYGYTF.

This clone was picked up a small number of times. Other DNA sequences of this sample code for an identical CDR3. The chain couples TRBV7-9 to TRBJ2-2; TRBD1 might be the D (6 bases). V dropped 2 bases and J dropped 6 bases, with 7 bases sitting between them. CDR3 length equals 13 residues. CDR1 is SEHNR, CDR2 FQNEAQ, per germline (reference sequence). In nucleotides, the CDR3 is TGTGCCAGCAGCTTATCAGGGGCCGGGGAGCTGTTTTTT. This encodes CASSLSGAGELFF.

The rearrangement links TRBV7-2 to TRBJ1-2; no definite D call. The CDR3 spans 13 residues. The germline V gene encodes CDR1 SGHTA and CDR2 FQGNSA. The V and J ends lost 5 bases and 0 bases respectively, with 7 bases between them. The CDR3 is CASSPEANYGYTF. The CDR3 DNA reads as TGTGCCAGCAGCCCCGAGGCTAACTATGGCTACACCTTC.

The gene calls are TRBV4-2 and TRBJ1-4; 7 bases line up with TRBD1. V dropped 2 bases and J dropped 7; count of bases not matched to a gene: 10. CDR1 and CDR2 (germline): LGHNA, YNFKEQ. This CDR3 region has 16 residues. The CDR3 is CASSQLQQGRSEKLFF. In nucleotides, the CDR3 is TGTGCCAGCAGCCAACTACAACAGGGGAGGAGTGAAAAACTGTTTTTT.

The chain couples TRBV27 to TRBJ2-7; the D gene is possibly TRBD1 (6 bases). The V gene lost 6 bases and the J gene lost 3 bases, with 18 bases spanning the gap. The CDR3 consists of 15 residues. Germline CDR1 and CDR2: MNHEY and SMNVEV (reference sequence). CDR3 region: CASRNPGERGYEQYF. The CDR3 DNA sequence: TGTGCCAGCAGGAATCCAGGGGAAAGAGGCTACGAGCAGTACTTC.

The chain recombines TRBV9 with TRBJ2-1; 15 nucleotides align to TRBD2. The CDR3 is 19 residues long. The J segment lost 7 bases and the V segment lost 2 bases, leaving 13 bases of the junction unmatched. CDR1 and CDR2 (germline): SGDLS, YYNGEE. CDR3 sequence (DNA): TGTGCCAGCAGCGTGTCGCCGGGACTAGCGGGAGGAGGGGCGAATGAGCAGTTCTTC. It is translated as CASSVSPGLAGGGANEQFF.

This clone was recorded only once. The CDR3 bases are TGTGCCAGTAGTAGACTTACAGCGGGGGAGCAGTACTTC. It yields the protein CASSRLTAGEQYF. The chain employs TRBV19 and TRBJ2-7, with TRBD2 matching 7 bases. Trimming at V came to 4 bases and at J to 7 bases, leaving 7 bases not matched to a gene. The CDR3 covers 13 residues. Germline assignment: CDR1 LNHDA and CDR2 SQIVND (reference sequence). Full variable domain (missing parts from reference TRBV19 and TRBJ2-7): DGGITQSPKYLFRKEGQNVTLSCEQNLNHDAMYWYRQDPGQGLRLIYYSQIVNDFQKGDIAEGYSVSREKKESFPLTVTSAQKNPTAFYLCASSRLTAGEQYFGPGTRLTVT.